The rows below give T cell receptor beta chains drawn from one sample of a study of blood T cells in healthy people across ages. From the 5' RACE reads, TCRdb called clonotypes with MiXCR, one entry per CDR3 protein. The data hold fewer than 1.5 million distinct CDR3 sequences, with 40% to 50% observed a single time. The sequencing input was blood. The receptor source for this set is a woman aged 18-29 years in good health. Each CDR3 is given with its conserved first and last residue. Fields, in order: J gene, D gene, clone size, V gene, CDR3 protein, CDR3 DNA. The D gene is left open where the match is weak. Only some rows state a clone size, as once, few, many or a class for expanded clones.

>TRBJ2-7|TRBD1|.|TRBV27
CASSHPGQGSEQYF
TGTGCCAGCAGTCACCCGGGACAGGGTTCCGAGCAGTACTTC
>TRBJ2-3|.|few|TRBV20-1
CSAPAAIDTQYF
TGCAGTGCCCCAGCTGCCATAGATACGCAGTATTTT
>TRBJ2-5|TRBD1|.|TRBV5-1
CASSPFSGGAETQYF
TGCGCCAGCAGCCCCTTCTCAGGGGGTGCAGAGACCCAGTACTTC
>TRBJ2-7|TRBD2|.|TRBV6-1
CASTRRAGVYEQYF
TGTGCCAGCACGAGGCGAGCGGGAGTCTACGAGCAGTACTTC
>TRBJ2-1|TRBD2|.|TRBV24-1
CATSDQGLAGGNEQFF
TGTGCCACCAGTGACCAGGGACTGGCGGGAGGTAATGAGCAGTTCTTC
>TRBJ2-1|.|.|TRBV5-1
CASSRGQPYNEQFF
TGCGCCAGCAGCCGTGGACAGCCTTACAATGAGCAGTTCTTC
>TRBJ1-3|.|.|TRBV27
CASIGQKEPPRPSGNTIYF
TGTGCCAGCATTGGACAGAAAGAGCCACCCCGGCCCTCTGGAAACACCATATATTTT
>TRBJ1-2|.|few|TRBV27
CASTGSHNYGYTF
TGTGCCAGCACGGGAAGCCACAACTATGGCTACACCTTC
>TRBJ2-4|TRBD1|.|TRBV3-1
CASSQDLGQGALAKNIQYF
TGTGCCAGCAGCCAAGATCTGGGACAGGGAGCCTTAGCCAAAAACATTCAGTACTTC
>TRBJ2-5|.|few|TRBV27
CASSFVDRQETQYF
TGTGCCAGCAGTTTTGTCGATAGACAAGAGACCCAGTACTTC
>TRBJ1-2|.|few|TRBV10-3
CAISVIIGVRDGYTF
TGTGCCATCAGTGTTATTATTGGGGTCAGGGATGGCTACACCTTC
>TRBJ2-7|TRBD2|few|TRBV14
CASSHLGLAGERSYEQYF
TGTGCCAGCAGCCATTTGGGACTAGCGGGAGAACGCTCCTACGAGCAGTACTTC
>TRBJ1-1|.|once|TRBV5-1
CASRTAEMENTEAFF
TGCGCCAGCAGGACGGCGGAAATGGAGAACACTGAAGCTTTCTTT
>TRBJ1-2|.|.|TRBV6-6
CASSYEGALGYTF
TGTGCCAGCAGTTACGAGGGAGCCCTTGGCTACACCTTC
>TRBJ2-5|.|.|TRBV27
CASSRGTAGHEQYF
TGTGCCAGCAGCCGGGGGACGGCGGGGCATGAGCAGTACTTC
>TRBJ2-1|.|.|TRBV4-2
CASSQENGLDNEQFF
TGTGCCAGCAGCCAAGAGAATGGGCTGGACAATGAGCAGTTCTTC
>TRBJ2-7|.|.|TRBV28
CASSFEGEYEQYF
TGTGCCAGCAGTTTTGAGGGGGAGTACGAGCAGTACTTC
>TRBJ2-3|TRBD2|.|TRBV12-3/TRBV12-4
CASSLPNPGLAGGGADTQYF
TGTGCCAGCAGTTTACCAAACCCCGGACTAGCGGGGGGGGGTGCAGATACGCAGTATTTT
>TRBJ2-1|.|.|TRBV9
CASSGALNEQFF
TGTGCCAGCAGCGGGGCGCTCAATGAGCAGTTCTTC
>TRBJ2-6|.|.|TRBV5-4
CASSLSHSSLNVLTF
TGTGCCAGCAGCTTGAGCCACTCATCTCTCAACGTCCTGACTTTC
>TRBJ2-1|TRBD2|.|TRBV6-5
CASSYGTSRTYNEQFF
TGTGCCAGCAGTTACGGGACTAGTAGGACCTACAATGAGCAGTTCTTC